One T cell receptor beta chain is described in this entry. Germline assignment: CDR1 ENHRY and CDR2 SYGVKD. The V and J ends lost 4 bases and 0 bases respectively, with 13 bases between them. The CDR3 runs 16 residues. The entry originates in a study of blood T cell repertoires in COVID-19. Study summary: The United States, Italy and Spain provided the acute and convalescent COVID-19 samples. In each case, the material was cDNA or gDNA derived from T cells, B-cell-depleted T cells, or PBMCs.

Under the authors' procedure: Reference gene primer amplification gave nucleated cell count estimates. The repertoire was sequenced with immunoSEQ multiplex PCR; TCRdb's copy has only in-frame clones and lacks some. Clone size and V and J calls were adopted from that table, with D and trimming inferred from the DNA. The repertoire holds about 330,000 clones, approximately 84% seen once, with approximately 0.99% in the top ten. The TCR originated in a woman younger than 45 who had recovered from COVID-19. The chain recombines TRBV10-3 with TRBJ1-3; weak D call: TRBD1 (6 bases). Material: PBMCs or T cells enriched from blood (not recorded which). CDR3 residues: CAISASTGSSGNTIYF. The CDR3 bases are TGTGCCATCAGTGCTTCCACAGGGAGCTCTGGAAACACCATATATTTT.